The T cell receptor beta chain described here comes from a study of post-analysis software for immune sequencing data. General study results and limits: Roughly five TRBV segments were more frequent in patients than controls; TRBV5-6, TRBV5-1 and TRBV20-1 belonged to this group.

Notes on this clonotype: No antigen is known for it.

Unique molecular identifiers tagged the TCR beta cDNA libraries. TCRdb redid the calling of the PCR reads with MiXCR, one entry per CDR3 protein. The data show hundreds of thousands of distinct CDR3 sequences, approximately 59% seen once. With 4 bases removed from V and 4 bases from J, the gap between germline ends came to 14 bases. CDR1 SGHVS and CDR2 FQNEAQ come from the germline V gene. This CDR3 has 16 amino acids. J is TRBJ2-6 and V is TRBV7-8; the D gene is possibly TRBD2 (6 bases). The sequenced sample consisted of blood. The TCR sequence derives from a girl aged 2-10 years with multiple sclerosis. CDR3 sequence reads: CASSSRRGKGANVLTF. The CDR3 DNA reads TGTGCCAGCAGCTCTCGGCGGGGTAAGGGGGCCAACGTCCTGACTTTC.